The rows below give T cell receptor beta chains drawn from one sample of a study of T-cell reconstitution after alpha-beta-depleted transplantation in children. Each CDR3 protein gets one entry after TCRdb re-called the PCR reads with MiXCR. The sample yields a few hundred thousand distinct CDR3 sequences, approximately 11% seen once. Sequencing was performed on PBMCs, taken before TCRalphabeta/CD19-depleted stem cell transplant. The source of these receptors is a child younger than two with acute myeloid leukemia, due to receive a stem cell transplant. CDR3s include the opening cysteine and the closing phenylalanine or tryptophan. D genes are given only for firm matches. Only part of the rows carry a size: once, few, many, or a class if the clone is expanded.

D,V,J,size,CDR3,DNA
NA,TRBV29-1,TRBJ1-4,many,CSVETAYNEKLFF,TGCAGCGTTGAAACAGCTTATAATGAAAAACTGTTTTTT
NA,TRBV11-2,TRBJ2-1,many,CASSLGRRVLYNEQFF,TGTGCCAGCAGCTTAGGCCGGCGGGTCCTTTACAATGAGCAGTTCTTC
TRBD1,TRBV5-1,TRBJ2-2,many,CASSKRQGENTGELFF,TGCGCCAGCAGCAAACGACAGGGGGAGAACACCGGGGAGCTGTTTTTT
TRBD1,TRBV20-1,TRBJ1-1,many,CSARVGRDRQGPWAEAFF,TGCAGTGCTAGAGTCGGTCGGGACAGACAGGGCCCTTGGGCTGAAGCTTTCTTT
NA,TRBV6-5,TRBJ1-3,many,CASRSGISGNTIYF,TGTGCCAGCAGATCAGGGATCTCTGGAAACACCATATATTTT
NA,TRBV15,TRBJ2-2,many,CATSREAGATGELFF,TGTGCCACCAGCAGAGAGGCAGGGGCCACCGGGGAGCTGTTTTTT
NA,TRBV5-1,TRBJ2-2,many,CASSPIEGGGELFF,TGCGCCAGCAGCCCAATTGAAGGAGGAGGGGAGCTGTTTTTT
TRBD2,TRBV7-2,TRBJ2-3,many,CASSLSLAGGTDTQYF,TGTGCCAGCAGCTTATCCCTAGCGGGGGGGACAGATACGCAGTATTTT
NA,TRBV12-3/TRBV12-4,TRBJ2-1,many,CASSLTVRENEQFF,TGTGCCAGCAGTTTAACGGTCAGGGAGAATGAGCAGTTCTTC
TRBD2,TRBV25-1,TRBJ2-4,many,CASSARRGGELDIQYF,TGTGCCAGCAGTGCGAGACGGGGGGGTGAACTGGACATTCAGTACTTC
NA,TRBV5-1,TRBJ2-7,many,CASSSSANYEQYF,TGCGCCAGCAGTTCTAGCGCAAACTACGAGCAGTACTTC
TRBD1,TRBV30,TRBJ2-7,few,CARRDRDFLGSYYEQYF,TGTGCCCGCCGGGACAGGGACTTTCTAGGGTCCTACTACGAGCAGTACTTC
NA,TRBV20-1,TRBJ2-1,many,CSATRPPTSYNEQFF,TGCAGTGCCACAAGGCCGCCTACGTCCTACAATGAGCAGTTCTTC
NA,TRBV6-1,TRBJ2-3,NA,CGSSVVIGGMSPDTQYF,TGTGGCAGCAGTGTCGTTATTGGCGGGATGTCCCCAGATACGCAGTATTTT
NA,TRBV4-1,TRBJ1-1,many,CASIGQRYTEAFF,TGCGCCAGCATCGGACAGAGGTACACTGAAGCTTTCTTT
NA,TRBV7-3,TRBJ2-1,many,CASSLSWTGAYNEQFF,TGTGCCAGCAGCTTAAGTTGGACGGGGGCCTACAATGAGCAGTTCTTC
TRBD1,TRBV28,TRBJ2-5,NA,CASSLGQGGVETQYF,TGTGCCAGCAGTCTGGGACAGGGGGGAGTAGAGACCCAGTACTTC
NA,TRBV20-1,TRBJ1-4,NA,CGASQVLNKKLFF,TGCGGTGCTAGCCAGGTTCTTAATAAAAAACTGTTTTTT
NA,TRBV7-2,TRBJ2-2,NA,CASSLGGASGELFF,TGTGCCAGCAGCTTAGGGGGGGCTTCGGGGGAGCTGTTTTTT
NA,TRBV2,TRBJ2-5,few,CASTKEQRSSETQYF,TGTGCCAGCACCAAGGAGCAGAGGAGTTCGGAGACCCAGTACTTC
NA,TRBV7-6,TRBJ2-1,many,CASSLEGPYEQFF,TGTGCCAGCAGCTTAGAGGGGCCCTATGAGCAGTTCTTC
NA,TRBV12-3/TRBV12-4,TRBJ1-1,NA,CANTGPGQAKITEAFF,TGTGCCAACACTGGCCCGGGGCAGGCGAAAATCACTGAAGCTTTCTTT
NA,TRBV20-1,TRBJ2-3,many,CSASTGTQYF,TGCAGTGCAAGTACGGGTACGCAGTATTTT
NA,TRBV20-1,TRBJ2-1,few,CSVGRNEQFF,TGCAGTGTGGGCCGCAATGAGCAGTTCTTC
NA,TRBV20-1,TRBJ2-4,many,CSARRGPLAKNIQYF,TGCAGTGCTAGAAGGGGTCCTCTAGCCAAAAACATTCAGTACTTC
NA,TRBV12-3/TRBV12-4,TRBJ1-5,NA,CASSLQSGGGNQPQHF,TGTGCCAGCAGTTTGCAGTCTGGAGGGGGAAATCAGCCCCAGCATTTT
NA,TRBV4-1,TRBJ2-7,many,CASSQEAGLDEQYF,TGCGCCAGCAGCCAAGAGGCGGGACTGGACGAGCAGTACTTC
NA,TRBV2,TRBJ2-5,NA,CAARSGVQGETQYF,TGTGCAGCGAGATCGGGCGTCCAAGGAGAGACCCAGTACTTC
NA,TRBV24-1,TRBJ2-7,many,CATSDLRGNEQYF,TGTGCCACCAGTGACCTTCGGGGGAACGAGCAGTACTTC
NA,TRBV7-2,TRBJ2-3,many,CASSSPKRGNTQYF,TGTGCCAGCAGCTCCCCCAAAAGGGGAAATACGCAGTATTTT
TRBD2,TRBV29-1,TRBJ2-4,many,CSVDTSGNIQYF,TGCAGCGTTGACACTAGCGGAAACATTCAGTACTTC
NA,TRBV7-2,TRBJ2-2,NA,CASSLIAPANTGELFF,TGTGCCAGCAGCTTAATAGCGCCCGCGAACACCGGGGAGCTGTTTTTT
NA,TRBV5-1,TRBJ2-2,many,CASSHHGGGTDTGELFF,TGCGCCAGCAGCCATCACGGCGGGGGCACGGACACCGGGGAGCTGTTTTTT
NA,TRBV12-3/TRBV12-4,TRBJ2-5,many,CASIRTKPGETQYF,TGTGCCAGCATCCGGACTAAGCCTGGAGAGACCCAGTACTTC
NA,TRBV29-1,TRBJ1-4,many,CSVESVGNEKLFF,TGCAGCGTTGAGTCGGTGGGAAATGAAAAACTGTTTTTT
TRBD1,TRBV11-3,TRBJ1-1,many,CASSLTGVAEAFF,TGTGCCAGCAGCCTAACAGGGGTTGCTGAAGCTTTCTTT
TRBD2,TRBV29-1,TRBJ2-5,NA,CGVAPGLADQETQYF,TGCGGCGTCGCTCCGGGACTAGCGGACCAAGAGACCCAGTACTTC
NA,TRBV20-1,TRBJ2-7,many,CSAWVTTASRGEQYF,TGCAGTGCTTGGGTTACGACAGCCTCAAGGGGCGAGCAGTACTTC
NA,TRBV11-2,TRBJ2-7,few,CASSLTSVARNEQYF,TGTGCCAGCAGCTTAACCTCCGTGGCTCGCAACGAGCAGTACTTC
NA,TRBV2,TRBJ1-2,few,CARREFYGYTF,TGTGCCAGGAGAGAATTCTATGGCTACACCTTC
TRBD1,TRBV30,TRBJ1-1,many,CAWSLGTGGTEAFF,TGTGCCTGGAGTTTGGGGACAGGGGGCACTGAAGCTTTCTTT
NA,TRBV6-6,TRBJ2-3,many,CASNHRGGGTDTQYF,TGTGCCAGCAATCATAGGGGGGGGGGCACAGATACGCAGTATTTT
TRBD2,TRBV5-1,TRBJ2-2,medium-sized,CASSPGTSGSRELFF,TGCGCCAGCAGCCCCGGGACTAGCGGGAGCCGGGAGCTGTTTTTT
TRBD1,TRBV5-1,TRBJ1-1,many,CASSSTGVDTEAFF,TGCGCCAGCAGCTCAACAGGGGTGGACACTGAAGCTTTCTTT
TRBD2,TRBV7-2,TRBJ2-3,many,CASSRTRGGDTQYF,TGTGCCAGCAGCCGGACCCGGGGGGGAGATACGCAGTATTTT
NA,TRBV18,TRBJ1-3,many,CASSPDRNWIGNTIYF,TGTGCCAGCTCCCCAGACCGAAACTGGATCGGAAACACCATATATTTT
TRBD1,TRBV7-2,TRBJ2-5,many,CASSFPPGGWETQYF,TGTGCCAGCAGCTTTCCTCCAGGGGGCTGGGAGACCCAGTACTTC
TRBD1,TRBV12-3/TRBV12-4,TRBJ1-2,many,CASRDTGVGYGYTF,TGTGCCAGCAGGGACACAGGGGTCGGCTATGGCTACACCTTC
TRBD2,TRBV20-1,TRBJ2-3,many,CSASSTGLAGGLTDTQYF,TGCAGTGCTAGTTCAACGGGACTAGCGGGAGGCCTCACAGATACGCAGTATTTT
NA,TRBV18,TRBJ1-5,many,CASSLQNSNQPQHF,TGTGCCAGCTCACTCCAGAATAGCAATCAGCCCCAGCATTTT
TRBD1,TRBV14,TRBJ1-2,many,CASSQTTGAGYTF,TGTGCCAGCAGCCAAACTACAGGGGCCGGCTACACCTTC
NA,TRBV7-6,TRBJ2-2,many,CASTRAQNTGELFF,TGTGCCAGCACTAGGGCTCAGAACACCGGGGAGCTGTTTTTT
NA,TRBV2,TRBJ2-2,many,CASITQGFAGELFF,TGTGCCAGCATAACGCAGGGCTTCGCCGGGGAGCTGTTTTTT
NA,TRBV29-1,TRBJ2-5,many,CSGSQVQETQYF,TGCAGCGGGTCCCAGGTACAAGAGACCCAGTACTTC
TRBD1,TRBV28,TRBJ1-2,many,CASSTWDRNNYGYTF,TGTGCCAGCAGTACCTGGGACAGGAATAACTATGGCTACACCTTC
NA,TRBV25-1,TRBJ2-7,many,CASSDPGDSSYEQYF,TGTGCCAGCAGTGACCCAGGGGATTCCTCCTACGAGCAGTACTTC
TRBD1,TRBV4-3,TRBJ1-2,many,CASSQVPGQGAYGYTF,TGCGCCAGCAGCCAAGTGCCGGGACAGGGGGCCTATGGCTACACCTTC
NA,TRBV7-7,TRBJ1-1,NA,CASSYRADTEAFF,TGTGCCAGCAGCTACAGGGCTGACACTGAAGCTTTCTTT
TRBD2,TRBV5-1,TRBJ2-7,many,CASSLGSGSGYEQYF,TGCGCCAGCAGCTTGGGGAGCGGGAGTGGCTACGAGCAGTACTTC